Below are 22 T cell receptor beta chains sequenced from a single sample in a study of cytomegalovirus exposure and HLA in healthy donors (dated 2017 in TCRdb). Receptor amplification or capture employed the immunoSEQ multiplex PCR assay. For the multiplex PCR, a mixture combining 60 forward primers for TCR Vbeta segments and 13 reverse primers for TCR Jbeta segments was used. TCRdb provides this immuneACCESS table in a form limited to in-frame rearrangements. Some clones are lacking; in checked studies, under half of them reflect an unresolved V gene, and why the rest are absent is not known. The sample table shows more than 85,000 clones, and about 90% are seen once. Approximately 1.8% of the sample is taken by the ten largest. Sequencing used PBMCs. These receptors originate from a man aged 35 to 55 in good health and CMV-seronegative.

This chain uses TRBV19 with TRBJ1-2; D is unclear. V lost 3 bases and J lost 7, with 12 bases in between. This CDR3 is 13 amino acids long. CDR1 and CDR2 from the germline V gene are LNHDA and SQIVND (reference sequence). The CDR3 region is CASSIRLGAGYTF. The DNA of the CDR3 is TGTGCCAGTAGTATCCGTCTCGGTGCTGGCTACACCTTC.

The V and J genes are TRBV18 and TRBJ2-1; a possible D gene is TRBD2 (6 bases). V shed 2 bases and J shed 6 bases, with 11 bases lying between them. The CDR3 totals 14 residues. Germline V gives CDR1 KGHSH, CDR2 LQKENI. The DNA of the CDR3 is TGTGCCAGCTCACCAGAGGAGGGGATCAATGAGCAGTTCTTC. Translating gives CASSPEEGINEQFF.

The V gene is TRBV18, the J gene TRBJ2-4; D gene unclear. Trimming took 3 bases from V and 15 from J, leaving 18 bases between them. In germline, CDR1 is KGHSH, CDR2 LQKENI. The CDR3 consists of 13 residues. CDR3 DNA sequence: TGTGCCAGCTCACCCCCGGGTGTGAGCTTGAGGTACTTC. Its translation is CASSPPGVSLRYF.

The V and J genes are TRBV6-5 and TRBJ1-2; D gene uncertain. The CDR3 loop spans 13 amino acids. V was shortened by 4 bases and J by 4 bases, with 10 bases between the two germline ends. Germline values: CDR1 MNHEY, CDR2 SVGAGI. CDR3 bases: TGTGCCAGCAGTTCCGCCGGACTCTATGGCTACACCTTC. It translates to CASSSAGLYGYTF.

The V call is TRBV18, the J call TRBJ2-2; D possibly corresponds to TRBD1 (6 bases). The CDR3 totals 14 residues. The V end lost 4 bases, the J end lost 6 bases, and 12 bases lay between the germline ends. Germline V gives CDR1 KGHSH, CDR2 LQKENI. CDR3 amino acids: CASSQTQGPGELFF. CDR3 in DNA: TGTGCCAGCTCACAGACACAGGGACCCGGGGAGCTGTTTTTT.

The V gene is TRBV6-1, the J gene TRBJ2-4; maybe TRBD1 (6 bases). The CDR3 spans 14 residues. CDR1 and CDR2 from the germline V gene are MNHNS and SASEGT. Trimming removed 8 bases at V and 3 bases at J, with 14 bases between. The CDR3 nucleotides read TGTGCCAGCGCAGGGGTTTTGGGCAAAAACATTCAGTACTTC. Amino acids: CASAGVLGKNIQYF.

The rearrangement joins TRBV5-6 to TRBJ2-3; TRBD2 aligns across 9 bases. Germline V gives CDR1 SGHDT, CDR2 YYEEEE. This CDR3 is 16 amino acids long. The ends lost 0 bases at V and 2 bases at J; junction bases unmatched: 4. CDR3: CASSLALAGNTDTQYF. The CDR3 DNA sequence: TGTGCCAGCAGCTTGGCTCTAGCGGGGAACACAGATACGCAGTATTTT.

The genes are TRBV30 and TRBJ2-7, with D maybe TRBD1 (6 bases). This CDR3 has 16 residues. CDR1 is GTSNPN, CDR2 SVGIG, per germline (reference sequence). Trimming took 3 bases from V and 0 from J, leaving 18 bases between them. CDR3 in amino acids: CAWSEPQGIPSYEQYF. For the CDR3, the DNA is TGTGCCTGGAGCGAGCCGCAGGGGATCCCCTCCTACGAGCAGTACTTC.

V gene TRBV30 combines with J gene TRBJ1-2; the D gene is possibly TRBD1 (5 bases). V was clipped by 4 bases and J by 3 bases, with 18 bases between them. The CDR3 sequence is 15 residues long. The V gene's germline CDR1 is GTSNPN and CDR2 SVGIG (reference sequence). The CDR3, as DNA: TGTGCCTGGATTGAAGATCGGAAGGGGTACTATGGCTACACCTTC. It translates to CAWIEDRKGYYGYTF.

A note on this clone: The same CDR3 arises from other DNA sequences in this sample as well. This CDR3 is CAWSYPKDRGQDLRSPLHF. The CDR3 DNA is TGTGCCTGGAGTTATCCTAAAGACAGGGGTCAGGATCTTAGGTCACCCCTCCACTTT. This chain links TRBV30 with TRBJ1-6, with 8 bases identical to TRBD1. Germline V gene data show CDR1 as GTSNPN and CDR2 as SVGIG (reference sequence). The CDR3 spans 19 residues. V dropped 2 bases and J dropped 10; count of bases not matched to a gene: 22.

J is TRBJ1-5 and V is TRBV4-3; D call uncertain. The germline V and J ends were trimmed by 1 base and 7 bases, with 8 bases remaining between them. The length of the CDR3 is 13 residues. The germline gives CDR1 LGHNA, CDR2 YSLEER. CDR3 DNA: TGCGCCAGCAGCCAAGTTTTGCGACAGCCCCAGCATTTT. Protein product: CASSQVLRQPQHF.

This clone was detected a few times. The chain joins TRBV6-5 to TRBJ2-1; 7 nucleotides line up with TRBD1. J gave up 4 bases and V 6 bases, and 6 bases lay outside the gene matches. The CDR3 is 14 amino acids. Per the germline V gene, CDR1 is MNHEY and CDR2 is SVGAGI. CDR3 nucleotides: TGTGCCAGCAGCACCGGGACAGTTTACAATGAGCAGTTCTTC. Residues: CASSTGTVYNEQFF.

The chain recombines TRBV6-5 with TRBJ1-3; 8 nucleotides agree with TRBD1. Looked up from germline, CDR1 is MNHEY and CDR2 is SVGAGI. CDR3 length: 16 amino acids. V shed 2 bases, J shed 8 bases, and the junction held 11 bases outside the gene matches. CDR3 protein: CASSYRGGQGRHTIYF. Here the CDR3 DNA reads TGTGCCAGCAGTTACCGTGGCGGACAGGGAAGGCACACCATATATTTT.

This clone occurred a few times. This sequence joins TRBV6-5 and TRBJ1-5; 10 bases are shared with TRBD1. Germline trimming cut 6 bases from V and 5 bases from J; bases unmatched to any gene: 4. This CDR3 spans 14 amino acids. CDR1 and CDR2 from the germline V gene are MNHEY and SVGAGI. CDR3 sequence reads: CASRGQGKYQPQHF. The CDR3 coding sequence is TGTGCCAGCAGGGGACAGGGGAAGTATCAGCCCCAGCATTTT.

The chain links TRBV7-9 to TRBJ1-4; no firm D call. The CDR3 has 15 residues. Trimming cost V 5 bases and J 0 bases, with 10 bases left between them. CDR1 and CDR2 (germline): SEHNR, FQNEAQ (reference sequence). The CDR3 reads CASSHSLATNEKLFF. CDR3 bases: TGTGCCAGCAGCCACTCACTTGCAACTAATGAAAAACTGTTTTTT.

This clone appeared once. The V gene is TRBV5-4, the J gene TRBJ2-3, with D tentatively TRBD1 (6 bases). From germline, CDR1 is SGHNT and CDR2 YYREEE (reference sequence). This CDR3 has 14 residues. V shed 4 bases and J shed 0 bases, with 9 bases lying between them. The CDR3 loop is CASSLDRSTDTQYF. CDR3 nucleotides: TGTGCCAGCAGCCTGGACAGAAGCACAGATACGCAGTATTTT.

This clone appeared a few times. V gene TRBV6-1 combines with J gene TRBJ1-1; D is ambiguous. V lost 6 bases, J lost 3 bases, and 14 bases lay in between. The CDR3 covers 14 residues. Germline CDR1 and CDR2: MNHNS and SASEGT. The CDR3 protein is CASSPGWGDTEAFF. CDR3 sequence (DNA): TGTGCCAGCAGCCCCGGGTGGGGAGACACTGAAGCTTTCTTT.

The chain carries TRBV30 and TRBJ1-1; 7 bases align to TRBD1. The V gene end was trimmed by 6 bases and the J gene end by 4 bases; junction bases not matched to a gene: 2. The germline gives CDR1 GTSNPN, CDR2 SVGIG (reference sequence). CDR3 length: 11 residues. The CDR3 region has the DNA TGTGCCTGCCGACAGGGCACTGAAGCTTTCTTT. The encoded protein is CACRQGTEAFF. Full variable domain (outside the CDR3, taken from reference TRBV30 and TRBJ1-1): SQTIHQWPATLVQPVGSPLSLECTVEGTSNPNLYWYRQAAGRGLQLLFYSVGIGQISSEVPQNLSASRPQDRQFILSSKKLLLSDSGFYLCACRQGTEAFFGQGTRLTVV.

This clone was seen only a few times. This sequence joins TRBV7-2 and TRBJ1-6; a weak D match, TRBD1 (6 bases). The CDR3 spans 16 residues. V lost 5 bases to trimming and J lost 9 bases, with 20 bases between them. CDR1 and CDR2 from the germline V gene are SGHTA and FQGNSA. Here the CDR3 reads CASSLGGQGKGSPLHF. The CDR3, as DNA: TGTGCCAGCAGCCTAGGAGGGCAGGGGAAGGGTTCACCCCTCCACTTT.

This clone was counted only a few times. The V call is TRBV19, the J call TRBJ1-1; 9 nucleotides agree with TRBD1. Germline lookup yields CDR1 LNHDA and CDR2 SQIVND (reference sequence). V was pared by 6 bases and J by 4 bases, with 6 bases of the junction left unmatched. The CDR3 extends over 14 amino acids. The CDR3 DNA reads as TGTGCCAGTAGCCCGGGACAGGGTCGCACTGAAGCTTTCTTT. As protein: CASSPGQGRTEAFF.

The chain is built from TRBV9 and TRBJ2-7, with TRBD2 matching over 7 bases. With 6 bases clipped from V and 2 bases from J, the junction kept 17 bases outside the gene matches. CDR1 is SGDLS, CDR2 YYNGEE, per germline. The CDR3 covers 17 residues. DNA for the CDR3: TGTGCCAGCACCGTCGGGGGGTCCCAGAGTGCTCCCTACGAGCAGTACTTC. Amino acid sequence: CASTVGGSQSAPYEQYF.

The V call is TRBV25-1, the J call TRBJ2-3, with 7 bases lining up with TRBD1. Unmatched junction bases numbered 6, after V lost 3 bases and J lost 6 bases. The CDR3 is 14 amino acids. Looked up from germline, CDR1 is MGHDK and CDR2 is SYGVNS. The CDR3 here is CASSDTGAADTQYF. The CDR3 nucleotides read TGTGCCAGCAGTGACACAGGGGCGGCTGATACGCAGTATTTT. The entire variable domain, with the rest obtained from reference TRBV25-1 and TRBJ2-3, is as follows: EADIYQTPRYLVIGTGKKITLECSQTMGHDKMYWYQQDPGMELHLIHYSYGVNSTEKGDLSSESTVSRIRTEHFPLTLESARPSHTSQYLCASSDTGAADTQYFGPGTRLTVL.